This T cell receptor beta chain was documented in a study of cytotoxic CD8 clonotypes in ibrutinib-treated CLL. Findings of the study overall: Measured clonality at baseline was greater than in age-matched healthy donors and tracked with circulating CD8+ T-cell counts. Clonality showed a rise at ibrutinib response that reversed toward baseline at progression.

Depth targeted 1 in 200,000 to 1 in 1 million T cells, averaging 10x coverage per clonotype. Using immunoSEQ multiplex PCR, the repertoire was profiled, and TCRdb retains in-frame clones only, with some absent. The sample lists around 140,000 clones; approximately 80% were seen once. As for this clone: Its antigen is unknown.

Germline loops: CDR1 SGHRS, CDR2 YFSETQ. The CDR3 runs 15 residues. The germline V and J ends were trimmed by 0 bases and 4 bases, with 13 bases remaining between them. V usage is TRBV5-1 and J usage is TRBJ2-5; TRBD1 or TRBD2 may be the D gene (5 bases each). This TCR was sampled from a human donor with chronic lymphocytic leukemia. Sequenced here: PBMCs, sampled after 12 months of ibrutinib treatment. The CDR3 region is CASSLALEGIETQYF. The CDR3 DNA reads as TGCGCCAGCAGCTTGGCCCTTGAGGGGATAGAGACCCAGTACTTC.